The 18 T cell receptor beta chains listed next were all sequenced from one sample in a study of identical twins. Using its own MiXCR run on the 5' RACE reads, TCRdb lists one record per CDR3 protein. The sample yields hundreds of thousands of distinct CDR3 sequences, less than 10% seen once. Sequenced sample: memory (CD45RO+) T cells sorted from blood. All receptors come from a woman aged 18-30 years in good health.

By share, this clonotype ranks as medium-sized. The rearrangement joins TRBV12-3 or TRBV12-4 to TRBJ1-1; D is unresolved. Trimming pared 4 bases from V and 5 bases from J, leaving 8 bases between. CDR3 size: 12 residues. In DNA form, the CDR3 reads TGTGCCAGCAGTTCGGAGGTTACTGAAGCTTTCTTT. This codes for CASSSEVTEAFF.

This clonotype was picked up a small number of times. The V and J genes are TRBV25-1 and TRBJ2-1, with 7 bases matching TRBD2. This CDR3 has 13 amino acids. V lost 3 bases to trimming and J lost 13 bases; unmatched junction nucleotides: 9. Germline lookup yields CDR1 MGHDK and CDR2 SYGVNS. This chain's CDR3 is CASSDETSELQFF. Here the CDR3 DNA reads TGTGCCAGCAGTGATGAAACTAGCGAGCTACAGTTCTTC.

This clonotype came up once. The gene calls are TRBV12-3 or TRBV12-4 and TRBJ2-7; TRBD1 might be the D (6 bases). Between the trimmed V and J ends, which lost 6 bases and 3 bases, there was a span of 12 bases. CDR3 size: 13 residues. CDR3 sequence: CASRPGHNYEQYF. The CDR3 nucleotides read TGTGCCAGCAGACCGGGACATAACTACGAGCAGTACTTC.

This clonotype was recorded at least ten times. V gene TRBV18 combines with J gene TRBJ2-1; maybe TRBD2 (7 bases). This CDR3 is built from 14 residues. The germline CDR1 and CDR2 sequences are KGHSH and LQKENI. Trimming cost V 1 base and J 6 bases, with 10 bases left between them. The CDR3 DNA follows: TGTGCCAGCTCACCACAGGGAGGGGGCAATGAGCAGTTCTTC. Residues: CASSPQGGGNEQFF. Complete variable domain (other parts from reference TRBV18 and TRBJ2-1): NAGVMQNPRHLVRRRGQEARLRCSPMKGHSHVYWYRQLPEEGLKFMVYLQKENIIDESGMPKERFSAEFPKEGPSILRIQQVVRGDSAAYFCASSPQGGGNEQFFGPGTRLTVL.

V is TRBV3-1 and J is TRBJ2-7; TRBD2 aligns across 11 bases. CDR1 and CDR2 from the germline V gene are LGHDT and YNNKEL (reference sequence). There are 16 residues in the CDR3. After removal of 4 bases from V and 2 bases from J, the junction contained 7 bases not matched to a gene. The CDR3 loop reads CASSRGQGLAAYEQYF. The CDR3 nucleotides read TGTGCCAGCAGCCGAGGCCAGGGACTAGCGGCCTACGAGCAGTACTTC.

This clonotype appeared many times. The chain couples TRBV7-2 to TRBJ1-3; possible D gene TRBD1, 6 bases. Between the trimmed V and J ends, which lost 1 base and 7 bases, there was a span of 11 bases. Germline V gene lookup returns CDR1 SGHTA and CDR2 FQGNSA. The CDR3 is 14 amino acids. The CDR3 DNA is TGTGCCAGCAGCTTAGGTGGAGGGGGGAACACCATATATTTT. Its protein product is CASSLGGGGNTIYF.

The chain is built from TRBV5-1 and TRBJ2-5; D possibly corresponds to TRBD2 (7 bases). Trimming cost V 2 bases and J 4 bases, with 12 bases left between them. CDR1 and CDR2 (germline): SGHRS, YFSETQ. The CDR3 extends over 14 amino acids. CDR3 amino acids: CASSLRGASETQYF. The CDR3 DNA reads as TGCGCCAGCAGCTTACGGGGGGCATCAGAGACCCAGTACTTC.

V is TRBV28 and J is TRBJ2-1; the match to TRBD2 covers 10 bases. The CDR3 extends over 16 amino acids. With 8 bases clipped from V and 7 bases from J, the junction kept 14 bases outside the gene matches. In germline, CDR1 is MDHEN, CDR2 SYDVKM. The CDR3 spells CASENAKREGRNEQFF. CDR3 nucleotides: TGTGCCAGCGAGAACGCCAAGCGGGAGGGCCGAAATGAGCAGTTCTTC.

The V and J genes are TRBV6-1 and TRBJ2-3, with no clear D. The CDR3 extends over 15 amino acids. Per the germline V gene, CDR1 is MNHNS and CDR2 is SASEGT. Trimming removed 5 bases at V and 2 bases at J, with 14 bases between. The DNA of the CDR3 is TGTGCCAGCAGTCCCGAACCCGGGTCCACAGATACGCAGTATTTT. Amino acid sequence: CASSPEPGSTDTQYF.

Ten or more counts support this clonotype. The CDR3, as DNA: TGTGCCAGCAGCATAGGACTAGCGGGAGCCTTGGATGAGCAGTTCTTC. Translation: CASSIGLAGALDEQFF. The chain links TRBV5-5 to TRBJ2-1, with 13 bases matching TRBD2. J lost 8 bases, V lost 4 bases, and 9 bases had no gene match. The CDR3 has 16 amino acids. In germline, CDR1 is SGHKS, CDR2 YYEKEE (reference sequence).

This clonotype was observed at least ten times. This chain connects TRBV11-2 to TRBJ2-5, with a possible D match to TRBD2 (5 bases). The germline gives CDR1 SGHAT, CDR2 FQNNGV. V lost 0 bases to trimming and J lost 4 bases, with 6 bases between them. The CDR3 consists of 13 residues. Here the CDR3 DNA reads TGTGCCAGCAGCTTAGAGGGAGCAGAGACCCAGTACTTC. This codes for CASSLEGAETQYF.

This clonotype was seen at least ten times. This chain connects TRBV27 to TRBJ2-1, with TRBD2 identical over 10 bases. The germline V gene encodes CDR1 MNHEY and CDR2 SMNVEV (reference sequence). Trimming removed 8 bases from V and 4 bases from J; junction bases left unmatched: 5. The CDR3 is 14 residues long. The CDR3 sequence is CASSISGRYNEQFF. CDR3 coding DNA: TGTGCCAGCTCAATTAGCGGGAGGTACAATGAGCAGTTCTTC.

This clonotype has more than one count but fewer than ten. The chain is built from TRBV7-9 and TRBJ2-5; maybe TRBD1 (6 bases). Between the trimmed V and J ends, which lost 6 bases and 3 bases, there was a span of 11 bases. Per the germline V gene, CDR1 is SEHNR and CDR2 is FQNEAQ (reference sequence). This CDR3 spans 13 amino acids. In DNA, the CDR3 is TGTGCCAGCAGTCCTCGGGACAAAGAGACCCAGTACTTC. Protein: CASSPRDKETQYF. Full variable domain (outside the CDR3, taken from reference TRBV7-9 and TRBJ2-5): DTGVSQNPRHKITKRGQNVTFRCDPISEHNRLYWYRQTLGQGPEFLTYFQNEAQLEKSRLLSDRFSAERPKGSFSTLEIQRTEQGDSAMYLCASSPRDKETQYFGPGTRLLVL.

This clonotype was detected ten times or more. J is TRBJ2-3 and V is TRBV15; no clear D gene. V was clipped by 1 base and J by 1 base, with 6 bases between them. This CDR3 comprises 14 residues. CDR1 and CDR2 (germline): LNHNV, YYDKDF (reference sequence). In DNA form, the CDR3 reads TGTGCCACCAGCAGAGGTGGGGGCACAGATACGCAGTATTTT. Encoded protein: CATSRGGGTDTQYF.

This sequence joins TRBV4-2 and TRBJ2-1; 9 nucleotides line up with TRBD2. The CDR3 runs to 17 residues. Per germline, CDR1 LGHNA and CDR2 YNFKEQ. V shed 1 base and J 4 bases; nucleotides not matched to a gene: 8. CDR3 sequence (DNA): TGTGCCAGCAGCCAAGTTTATAGCGGGGGAAATTACAATGAGCAGTTCTTC. Amino acids: CASSQVYSGGNYNEQFF.

At least ten counts were recorded for this clonotype. The chain combines TRBV5-5 with TRBJ2-1; tentatively, D is TRBD2 (6 bases). V was clipped by 2 bases and J by 3 bases, with 12 bases between them. Germline V gene lookup returns CDR1 SGHKS and CDR2 YYEKEE (reference sequence). The CDR3 is 15 residues long. The CDR3 is CASSLLAAGYNEQFF. CDR3 sequence (DNA): TGTGCCAGCAGCTTACTAGCCGCTGGCTACAATGAGCAGTTCTTC.

V is TRBV20-1 and J is TRBJ2-5; 9 nucleotides line up with TRBD2. V was clipped by 5 bases and J by 3 bases; unmatched bases: 10. The CDR3 totals 15 residues. From germline, CDR1 is DFQATT and CDR2 SNEGSKA (reference sequence). The CDR3 DNA is TGCAGTGCTGCCGGAAGGGCTAGCGGGAAAGAGACCCAGTACTTC. Protein product: CSAAGRASGKETQYF.

There are many counts of this clonotype. This sequence joins TRBV6-1 and TRBJ1-4; 9 bases agree with TRBD1. The CDR3 contains 14 residues. The germline gives CDR1 MNHNS, CDR2 SASEGT. Trimming took 6 bases from V and 8 from J; bases not matched to a gene: 7. The CDR3 region is CASSSGTGLEKLFF. The DNA for the CDR3 is TGTGCCAGCAGCTCCGGGACAGGGTTGGAAAAACTGTTTTTT.